This T cell receptor beta chain emerged from a study of control samples from healthy donors and cancer patients. This table comes from immunoSEQ multiplex PCR, and its TCRdb copy is limited to in-frame clones, with some not included. Of 120,000 to 150,000 clones in the sample, 93% were seen once. CDR3 size: 13 residues. Trimming cost V 3 bases and J 10 bases, with 15 bases left between them. The rearrangement uses TRBV12-3 or TRBV12-4 and TRBJ1-1; D is ambiguous. The clonotype comes from a man between 18 and 29 years old in good health. Sequencing used blood. The CDR3 here is CASSFNSLPGAFF. As DNA, the CDR3 is TGTGCCAGCAGTTTTAACTCTCTCCCCGGAGCTTTCTTT.